One and the same sample provided the 23 T cell receptor beta chains below, sequenced in a study of shared clonotypes between healthy human individuals. The protocol was immunoSEQ multiplex PCR, while the TCRdb copy is restricted to in-frame clones and leaves out a portion. The sample shows some 2,000,000 clones, about 94% of them seen only once. Sequenced input: naive CD4+ T cells sorted from blood. Subset meaning: CD45RA+ positively selected. The source of these receptors is a man aged 18 to 29 in good health.

The chain has TRBV20-1 and TRBJ1-1, with D unclear. Germline CDR1 reads DFQATT; CDR2 reads SNEGSKA (reference sequence). Trimming stripped 0 bases from V and 10 bases from J, with 9 bases between. The CDR3 is made up of 11 amino acids. CDR3 amino acids: CSAREGIRAFF. Here the CDR3 DNA reads TGCAGTGCTAGAGAGGGTATAAGAGCTTTCTTT.

The V gene is TRBV19, the J gene TRBJ1-2, with D hard to call. Germline loops: CDR1 LNHDA, CDR2 SQIVND (reference sequence). The CDR3 totals 14 residues. Trimming removed 7 bases at V and 0 bases at J, with 12 bases between. This CDR3 is CASTIKEANYGYTF. CDR3 in DNA: TGTGCCAGTACCATCAAAGAAGCTAACTATGGCTACACCTTC.

V is TRBV7-8 and J is TRBJ2-1; 14 nucleotides match TRBD2. This CDR3 is 18 amino acids long. With V trimmed by 5 bases and J by 0 bases, 6 bases remained unmatched. CDR1 and CDR2 (germline): SGHVS, FQNEAQ. The CDR3 DNA follows: TGTGCCAGCAGCCTGAGACTAGCGGGGGGGACCTCCTACAATGAGCAGTTCTTC. It yields the protein CASSLRLAGGTSYNEQFF.

The genes are TRBV21-1 and TRBJ2-5; the D call TRBD2 from the table was never checked on the DNA. TRBV21-1 is a recognized pseudogene. The CDR3 loop spans 16 amino acids. The chain's CDR3 is CASSTLKASGQETQYF. CDR3 sequence (DNA): TGTGCCAGCAGCACCCTCAAGGCTAGCGGCCAAGAGACCCAGTACTTC.

The chain recombines TRBV9 with TRBJ1-4; D remains unclear. Germline CDR1 SGDLS, CDR2 YYNGEE. Trimming left V 3 bases short and J 0 bases short, with 9 bases between. CDR3 length equals 15 residues. DNA for the CDR3: TGTGCCAGCAGCGCTTCTCTCTCAACTAATGAAAAACTGTTTTTT. It encodes CASSASLSTNEKLFF.

The gene calls are TRBV25-1 and TRBJ1-6, with 8 bases identical to TRBD1. Germline values: CDR1 MGHDK, CDR2 SYGVNS. Trimming took 6 bases from V and 9 from J; bases not matched to a gene: 7. The CDR3 extends over 14 amino acids. In nucleotides, the CDR3 is TGTGCCAGCAGCGAAGACAGGGGAGGTTCACCCCTCCACTTT. It is translated as CASSEDRGGSPLHF.

The CDR3 sequence: CASSVSPHTDTQYF. CDR3 nucleotide sequence: TGTGCCAGCAGCGTATCACCCCACACAGATACGCAGTATTTT. The chain carries TRBV9 and TRBJ2-3; D call uncertain. Trimming stripped 1 base from V and 2 bases from J, with 8 bases between. This CDR3 has 14 amino acids. Per the germline V gene, CDR1 is SGDLS and CDR2 is YYNGEE.

In regard to this clone: Other DNA sequences in the same sample also yield this CDR3. The CDR3 DNA is TGTGCCAGCAGCTCCCTCGGGGGTCAGCCCCAGCATTTT. Translation: CASSSLGGQPQHF. This chain connects TRBV5-6 to TRBJ1-5, with D perhaps matching TRBD1 (5 bases). Trimming removed 3 bases from V and 6 bases from J, with 10 bases in between. This CDR3 contains 13 residues. Germline-derived CDR1 and CDR2 are SGHDT and YYEEEE.

The rearrangement uses TRBV30 and TRBJ2-5; D is ambiguous. V lost 4 bases, J lost 7 bases, and 19 bases lay in between. The germline V gene has CDR1 GTSNPN and CDR2 SVGIG (reference sequence). The CDR3 loop spans 14 amino acids. This chain's CDR3 is CAWKSSDVFLTQYF. The CDR3 bases are TGTGCCTGGAAATCATCGGACGTCTTTCTGACCCAGTACTTC.

The V call is TRBV9, the J call TRBJ1-3; D not resolved. Germline CDR1 SGDLS, CDR2 YYNGEE. The V gene lost 0 bases and the J gene lost 0 bases, with 13 bases spanning the gap. This CDR3 is 17 amino acids long. The CDR3 DNA sequence: TGTGCCAGCAGCGTAGCAGCTTCCCTCGTCTCTGGAAACACCATATATTTT. Protein: CASSVAASLVSGNTIYF.

About this clone itself: The same CDR3 is also encoded by other DNA sequences in this sample. This chain connects TRBV11-2 to TRBJ1-3; perhaps TRBD1 as D (5 bases). V was trimmed by 0 bases and J by 2 bases, leaving 8 bases between them. Per germline, CDR1 SGHAT and CDR2 FQNNGV. CDR3 length equals 15 residues. CDR3 DNA: TGTGCCAGCAGCTTAGAAGGGGCGGCTGGAAACACCATATATTTT. Amino acid sequence: CASSLEGAAGNTIYF.

The V gene is TRBV5-6, the J gene TRBJ2-5, with 7 bases aligning to TRBD1. CDR1 and CDR2 (germline): SGHDT, YYEEEE. Trimming took 4 bases from V and 5 from J; bases not matched to a gene: 8. The CDR3 is made up of 14 amino acids. CDR3 in amino acids: CASSPTGLTETQYF. Here the CDR3 DNA reads TGTGCCAGCAGCCCGACAGGGCTTACTGAGACCCAGTACTTC.

This clone was seen only a few times. This rearrangement joins TRBV19 to TRBJ1-5; 8 nucleotides agree with TRBD1. V shed 1 base and J 5 bases; nucleotides not matched to a gene: 4. Germline lookup yields CDR1 LNHDA and CDR2 SQIVND (reference sequence). The CDR3 length is 15 residues. CDR3 in DNA: TGTGCCAGTAGTATAGGTGACAGGGGCCATCAGCCCCAGCATTTT. Protein product: CASSIGDRGHQPQHF.

The V call is TRBV4-1, the J call TRBJ1-5; D uncertain. The V gene lost 4 bases and the J gene lost 0 bases, with 7 bases spanning the gap. The germline CDR1 and CDR2 sequences are MGHRA and YSYEKL. The CDR3 is made up of 14 amino acids. CDR3 sequence reads: CASSLSYSNQPQHF. The DNA of the CDR3 is TGCGCCAGCAGCCTCTCTTATAGCAATCAGCCCCAGCATTTT.

A note on this clone: The same CDR3 is also encoded by other DNA sequences in this sample. The V gene is TRBV5-1, the J gene TRBJ1-2, with TRBD1 matching 7 bases. Trimming at V came to 0 bases and at J to 4 bases, leaving 3 bases not matched to a gene. The CDR3 length is 14 residues. The germline V gene has CDR1 SGHRS and CDR2 YFSETQ. CDR3 sequence reads: CASSLGQGVYGYTF. CDR3 sequence (DNA): TGCGCCAGCAGCTTGGGCCAGGGGGTCTATGGCTACACCTTC. The variable domain in full, with the rest retrieved from reference TRBV5-1 and TRBJ1-2, is KAGVTQTPRYLIKTRGQQVTLSCSPISGHRSVSWYQQTPGQGLQFLFEYFSETQRNKGNFPGRFSGRQFSNSRSEMNVSTLELGDSALYLCASSLGQGVYGYTFGSGTRLTVV.

This chain uses TRBV7-9 with TRBJ2-3; D is undetermined. Trimming removed 1 base at V and 3 bases at J, with 11 bases between. There are 15 residues in the CDR3. The germline V gene encodes CDR1 SEHNR and CDR2 FQNEAQ (reference sequence). CDR3 bases: TGTGCCAGCAGCTTAGAAGCCCTGAGGACAGATACGCAGTATTTT. It specifies CASSLEALRTDTQYF.

CDR3 region: CASSPGQGTGEQYF. The CDR3 DNA is TGCGCCAGCAGCCCCGGACAGGGAACAGGAGAGCAGTACTTC. The chain links TRBV5-1 to TRBJ2-7; 8 bases align to TRBD1. Germline V CDR1 and CDR2: SGHRS, YFSETQ. Trimming cost V 4 bases and J 7 bases; bases outside gene matches: 10. The CDR3 extends over 14 amino acids.

The rearrangement links TRBV9 to TRBJ1-1; TRBD1 is a possible D gene (5 bases). Between the trimmed V and J ends, which lost 0 bases and 2 bases, there was a span of 11 bases. From germline, CDR1 is SGDLS and CDR2 YYNGEE. CDR3 length equals 15 residues. The CDR3 DNA sequence: TGTGCCAGCAGCGTAGCAGCAGGGCCTAACACTGAAGCTTTCTTT. Its protein is CASSVAAGPNTEAFF.

The rearrangement links TRBV6-4 to TRBJ2-1; D may be TRBD2 (6 bases). This CDR3 region has 20 residues. The V end lost 0 bases, the J end lost 1 base, and 22 bases lay between the germline ends. The V gene's germline CDR1 is MRHNA and CDR2 SNTAGT. CDR3: CASSDSPPWRGPPSYNEQFF. The DNA of the CDR3 is TGTGCCAGCAGTGACTCCCCCCCCTGGCGGGGCCCACCATCCTACAATGAGCAGTTCTTC.

DNA of the CDR3: TGCGCCAGCAGCCAGCAAACCGGGGAGCTGTTTTTT. It is translated as CASSQQTGELFF. V and J are TRBV5-1 and TRBJ2-2; D uncertain. V lost 4 bases, J lost 5 bases, and 6 bases lay in between. The CDR3 contains 12 residues. Germline V gene sequence: CDR1 SGHRS, CDR2 YFSETQ.

The chain employs TRBV27 and TRBJ1-4, with no clear D. Per the germline V gene, CDR1 is MNHEY and CDR2 is SMNVEV (reference sequence). CDR3 length equals 13 residues. Trimming shortened V by 5 bases and J by 7 bases, and 11 bases separated the two germline ends. The CDR3 DNA sequence: TGTGCCAGCAGTGGCCGGATGGGTGAAAAACTGTTTTTT. Translated: CASSGRMGEKLFF.

This rearrangement joins TRBV30 to TRBJ2-3, with D perhaps TRBD1 or TRBD2 (5 bases each). Trimming took 2 bases from V and 7 from J, leaving 10 bases between them. The length of the CDR3 is 12 residues. Germline lookup yields CDR1 GTSNPN and CDR2 SVGIG (reference sequence). DNA for the CDR3: TGTGCCTGGAGTAGGGACCCGAATACGCAGTATTTT. The encoded protein is CAWSRDPNTQYF.

This chain connects TRBV6-1 to TRBJ1-3; D is uncertain. The germline V gene has CDR1 MNHNS and CDR2 SASEGT. Trimming removed 7 bases at V and 1 base at J, with 14 bases between. This CDR3 is built from 15 residues. The CDR3 spells CASIQMWHSGNTIYF. CDR3 sequence (DNA): TGTGCCAGCATCCAAATGTGGCATTCTGGAAACACCATATATTTT.